This T cell receptor (beta chain) was captured in a study of T cell responses to AZD1222 COVID-19 vaccine. Study results and caveats: Across spike, vaccine-associated CD4 TCRs were found, dominant at 160-218 and 743-854. Donors in the cohort were predominantly white British and more often female, and clonal diversity was possibly underestimated. Receipt of two AZD1222 doses was followed by a rise in Spike-specific TCR breadth and depth. Of the AZD1222 recipients, only 5 to 7 were seropositive at baseline.

Sequenced by immunoSEQ multiplex PCR; TCRdb stores in-frame clones only, minus some. Here the sample spans tens of thousands of clones, approximately 89% being singletons. CDR1 and CDR2 (germline): LGHDT, YNNKEL (reference sequence). The CDR3 extends over 15 amino acids. V lost 3 bases and J 0 bases, leaving 11 bases between the germline ends. About this clone: No antigen is known for it.

The receptor's source is an adult in good health. The starting material was peripheral blood, obtained on day 0 of MenACWY control vaccination. The chain links TRBV3-1 (or the pseudogene TRBV3-2) to TRBJ2-5, with TRBD1 as a possible D gene (6 bases). The CDR3 reads CASSHSTGHQETQYF. DNA for the CDR3: TGTGCCAGCAGCCACTCGACAGGCCACCAAGAGACCCAGTACTTC.